This T cell receptor beta chain was observed in a study of OX40 agonist ivuxolimab in advanced cancers. Whole-study context: Ivuxolimab, which is an agonistic anti-OX40 (CD134) antibody, was administered to the patients. Every patient in dose escalation had hepatocellular carcinoma, melanoma, renal cell or head and neck cancer.

The protocol was immunoSEQ multiplex PCR, while the TCRdb copy is restricted to in-frame clones and leaves out a portion. The top ten hold about 3% of the sample, which has 55,000 to 70,000 clones, around four fifths seen once. Autoimmune disease history or systemic immunosuppression barred patients. Sampled blood was obtained at baseline, cycle 4 day 1, and cycle 7 day 1. Trimming pared 5 bases from V and 1 base from J, leaving 16 bases between. Germline V gene data show CDR1 as SGHVS and CDR2 as FQNEAQ. The CDR3 is made up of 16 amino acids. V is TRBV7-8 and J is TRBJ2-3; D may be TRBD1 or TRBD2 (6 bases each). The TCR comes from an adult with an advanced solid tumor such as melanoma, head and neck, liver or kidney cancer. The sample in question was CD4+ or CD8+ T cells sorted from blood, obtained in a trial of the OX40 agonist ivuxolimab. CDR3 sequence (DNA): TGTGCCAGCAGCCCCAGGGGACTGGCGGGCACAGATACGCAGTATTTT. Translating gives CASSPRGLAGTDTQYF.